A selection of T cell receptor beta chains follows, all from one sample in a study of T cell repertoires in cytomegalovirus infection. These receptors have no known antigen. MiXCR, applied by TCRdb to the reads, yields one record per CDR3 protein. The sample lists around 310,000 distinct CDR3 sequences, 25% to 35% occurring once. Sequenced here: cultured PBMCs, sampled from culture after CMV antigen stimulation. The receptors were gathered from a human donor in good health (CMV status not recorded). Some clones in this sample may be carry-over from other donors' samples. CDR3s include the opening cysteine and the closing phenylalanine or tryptophan. Fields, in order: V gene, clone size, D gene, J gene, CDR3 protein, CDR3 DNA. D genes are given only for firm matches. Size is stated for part of the rows, as once, few or many counts, or as a class when the clone is expanded.

>TRBV5-1|-|-|TRBJ2-7
CASSFGRNSYEQYF
TGCGCCAGCAGCTTTGGACGAAACTCCTACGAGCAGTACTTC
>TRBV7-2|many|-|TRBJ2-5
CASSFGGVVDQETQYF
TGTGCCAGCAGCTTCGGAGGGGTCGTGGACCAAGAGACCCAGTACTTC
>TRBV6-1|few|-|TRBJ1-6
CASSLWEGGSYNSPLHF
TGTGCCAGCAGCCTGTGGGAGGGGGGGTCCTATAATTCACCCCTCCACTTT
>TRBV25-1|-|-|TRBJ1-6
CASSETKSPGRGFNSPLHF
TGTGCCAGCAGTGAAACCAAATCGCCAGGGAGGGGGTTTAATTCACCCCTCCACTTT
>TRBV5-4|few|TRBD1|TRBJ1-4
CASSLLGQGREKLFF
TGTGCCAGCAGCTTGTTGGGACAGGGCCGAGAAAAACTGTTTTTT
>TRBV7-9|many|TRBD2|TRBJ2-1
CASSALAGGNNEQFF
TGTGCCAGCAGCGCACTAGCGGGAGGAAACAATGAGCAGTTCTTC
>TRBV12-3/TRBV12-4|few|TRBD1|TRBJ2-7
CASKEWDRLVGEQYF
TGTGCCAGCAAGGAATGGGACAGGCTGGTAGGGGAGCAGTACTTC
>TRBV7-6|few|-|TRBJ1-1
CASSLATVLEAFF
TGTGCCAGCAGCTTAGCGACGGTACTAGAAGCTTTCTTT
>TRBV19|-|-|TRBJ1-2
CASFPGQNYGYTF
TGTGCCAGTTTTCCCGGACAGAACTATGGCTACACCTTC
>TRBV6-1|-|-|TRBJ1-5
CASSESDSNQPQHF
TGTGCCAGCAGTGAAAGCGATAGCAATCAGCCCCAGCATTTT
>TRBV27|many|TRBD1|TRBJ1-5
CASSKTGARSMDQPQHF
TGTGCCAGCAGTAAAACAGGGGCCCGAAGTATGGATCAGCCCCAGCATTTT
>TRBV7-2|few|-|TRBJ2-1
CASSSLKTMGNEQFF
TGTGCCAGCAGCTCCCTTAAGACTATGGGCAATGAGCAGTTCTTC
>TRBV6-6|-|-|TRBJ1-1
CASSDRGANTEAFF
TGTGCCAGCAGTGACCGGGGGGCAAACACTGAAGCTTTCTTT
>TRBV7-8|many|TRBD1|TRBJ2-7
CASSLNRDSSYEQYF
TGTGCCAGCAGCTTAAACAGGGACAGCTCCTACGAGCAGTACTTC